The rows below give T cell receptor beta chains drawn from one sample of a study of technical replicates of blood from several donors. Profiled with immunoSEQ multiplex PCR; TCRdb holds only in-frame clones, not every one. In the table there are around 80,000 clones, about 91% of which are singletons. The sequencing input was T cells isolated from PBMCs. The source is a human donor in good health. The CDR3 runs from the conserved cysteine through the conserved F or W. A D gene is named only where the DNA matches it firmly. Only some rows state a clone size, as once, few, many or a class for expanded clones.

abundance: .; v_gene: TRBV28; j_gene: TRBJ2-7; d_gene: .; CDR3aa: CASSFEAGNSYEQYF; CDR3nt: TGTGCCAGCAGTTTCGAGGCAGGGAACTCCTACGAGCAGTACTTC
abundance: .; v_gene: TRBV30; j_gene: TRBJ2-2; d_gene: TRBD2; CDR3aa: CAHTDGLAVNTGELFF; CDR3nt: TGTGCCCATACAGACGGACTAGCGGTTAACACCGGGGAGCTGTTTTTT
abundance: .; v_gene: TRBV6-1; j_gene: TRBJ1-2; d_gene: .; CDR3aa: CASSERGRGYGYTF; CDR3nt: TGTGCCAGCAGTGAACGCGGGAGGGGCTATGGCTACACCTTC
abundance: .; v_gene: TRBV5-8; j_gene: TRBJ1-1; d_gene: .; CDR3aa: CASSLAPTEAFF; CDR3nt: TGTGCCAGCAGCTTGGCCCCGACTGAAGCTTTCTTT
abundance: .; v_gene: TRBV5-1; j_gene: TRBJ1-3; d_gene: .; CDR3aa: CASSLTASSGNTIYF; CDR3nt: TGCGCCAGCAGCCTTACAGCAAGCTCTGGAAACACCATATATTTT
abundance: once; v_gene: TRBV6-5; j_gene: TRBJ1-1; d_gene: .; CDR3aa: CASSYSEQNTEAFF; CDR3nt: TGTGCCAGCAGTTACTCCGAGCAGAACACTGAAGCTTTCTTT
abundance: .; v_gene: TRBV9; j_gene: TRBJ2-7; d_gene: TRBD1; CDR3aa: CASSKGQGLYEQYF; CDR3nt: TGTGCCAGCAGTAAGGGACAGGGTTTATACGAGCAGTACTTC
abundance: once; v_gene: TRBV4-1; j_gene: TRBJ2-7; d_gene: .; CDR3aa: CASSLRSGDEQYF; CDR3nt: TGCGCCAGCAGCCTACGGTCGGGGGACGAGCAGTACTTC
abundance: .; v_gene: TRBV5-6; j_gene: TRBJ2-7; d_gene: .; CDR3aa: CASSFGSGYYEQYF; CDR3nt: TGTGCCAGCAGCTTTGGTAGCGGATACTACGAGCAGTACTTC
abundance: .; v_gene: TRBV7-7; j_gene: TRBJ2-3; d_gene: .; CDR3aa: CASSGGGDTQYF; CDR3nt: TGTGCCAGCAGCGGCGGTGGAGATACGCAGTATTTT
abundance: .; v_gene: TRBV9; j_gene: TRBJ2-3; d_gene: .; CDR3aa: CASSVGVPVDTDTQYF; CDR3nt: TGTGCCAGCAGCGTAGGAGTGCCCGTAGACACAGATACGCAGTATTTT
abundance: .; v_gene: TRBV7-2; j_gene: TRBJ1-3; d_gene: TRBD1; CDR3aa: CASSWDRAGNTIYF; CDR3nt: TGTGCCAGCAGCTGGGACAGGGCTGGAAACACCATATATTTT
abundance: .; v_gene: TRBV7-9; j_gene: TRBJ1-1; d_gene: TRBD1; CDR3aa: CASSKTGYTEAFF; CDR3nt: TGTGCCAGCAGCAAGACAGGGTACACTGAAGCTTTCTTT
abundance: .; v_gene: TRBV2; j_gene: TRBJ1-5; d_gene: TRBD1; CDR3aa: CASRLPDRAATSQPQHF; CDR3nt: TGTGCCAGCAGACTTCCAGACAGGGCCGCTACCAGTCAGCCCCAGCATTTT
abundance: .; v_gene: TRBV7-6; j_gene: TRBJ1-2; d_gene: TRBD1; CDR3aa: CASSLYTGATNGYTF; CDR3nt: TGTGCCAGCAGCTTATATACAGGGGCAACTAACGGCTACACCTTC
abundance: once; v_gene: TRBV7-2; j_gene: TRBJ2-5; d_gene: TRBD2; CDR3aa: CASSLVLAAQETQYF; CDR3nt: TGTGCCAGCAGCTTAGTGCTAGCGGCCCAAGAGACCCAGTACTTC
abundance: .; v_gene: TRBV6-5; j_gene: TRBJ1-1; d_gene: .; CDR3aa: CASSYSARNTEAFF; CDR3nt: TGTGCCAGCAGTTATTCAGCTAGGAACACTGAAGCTTTCTTT
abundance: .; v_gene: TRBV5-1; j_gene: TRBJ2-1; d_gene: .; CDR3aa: CASSGNEQFF; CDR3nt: TGCGCCAGCTCAGGCAATGAGCAGTTCTTC
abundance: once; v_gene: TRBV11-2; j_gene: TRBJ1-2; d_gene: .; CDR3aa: CASSLIGGNGYTF; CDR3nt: TGTGCCAGCAGCTTAATCGGCGGGAATGGCTACACCTTC
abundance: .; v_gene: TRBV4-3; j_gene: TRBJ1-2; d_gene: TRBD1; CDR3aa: CASSQLEGAVGYTF; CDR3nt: TGCGCCAGCAGCCAATTAGAGGGGGCGGTTGGCTACACCTTC
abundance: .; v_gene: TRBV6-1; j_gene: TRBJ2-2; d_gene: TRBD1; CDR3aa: CATTGGVSVGELFF; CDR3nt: TGTGCCACCACAGGGGGCGTTTCTGTCGGGGAGCTGTTTTTT
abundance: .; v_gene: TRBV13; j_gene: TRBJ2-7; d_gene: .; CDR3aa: CASSLGYQSEQYF; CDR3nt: TGTGCCAGCAGCTTAGGCTATCAAAGCGAGCAGTACTTC
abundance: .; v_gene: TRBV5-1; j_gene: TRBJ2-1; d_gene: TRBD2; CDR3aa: CASSLNPGTSGRNEQFF; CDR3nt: TGCGCCAGCAGCCTAAACCCCGGGACTAGCGGGAGAAATGAGCAGTTCTTC
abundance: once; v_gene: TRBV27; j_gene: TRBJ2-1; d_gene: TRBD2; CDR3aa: CASSLAGGAYNEQFF; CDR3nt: TGTGCCAGCAGCCTAGCGGGGGGGGCCTACAATGAGCAGTTCTTC
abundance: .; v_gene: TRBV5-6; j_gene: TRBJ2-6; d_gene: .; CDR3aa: CASSLGAGVLTF; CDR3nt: TGTGCCAGCAGCTTGGGGGCCGGCGTCCTGACTTTC
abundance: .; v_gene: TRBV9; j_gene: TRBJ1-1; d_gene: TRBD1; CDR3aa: CASSVGAGTDTEAFF; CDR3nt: TGTGCCAGCAGCGTAGGCGCCGGGACAGACACTGAAGCTTTCTTT
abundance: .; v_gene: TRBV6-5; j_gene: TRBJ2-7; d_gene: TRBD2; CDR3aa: CASSYIGGSIFNEQYF; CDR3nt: TGTGCCAGCAGTTACATCGGCGGGAGCATATTCAACGAGCAGTACTTC
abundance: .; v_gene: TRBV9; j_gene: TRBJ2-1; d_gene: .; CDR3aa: CASSVGSGLANEQFF; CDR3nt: TGTGCCAGCAGCGTAGGTTCAGGTCTAGCCAATGAGCAGTTCTTC
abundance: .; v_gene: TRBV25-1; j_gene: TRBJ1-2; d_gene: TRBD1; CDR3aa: CASSLSLGQGAYTF; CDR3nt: TGTGCCAGCAGTCTTTCTCTGGGACAGGGAGCCTACACCTTC
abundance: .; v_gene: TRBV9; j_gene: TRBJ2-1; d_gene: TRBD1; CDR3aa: CASSGQGAYSDNEQFF; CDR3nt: TGTGCCAGCAGCGGTCAGGGGGCCTATTCCGACAATGAGCAGTTCTTC
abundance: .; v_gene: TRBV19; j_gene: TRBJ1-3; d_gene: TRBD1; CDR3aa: CASTDTGDSGNTIYF; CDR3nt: TGTGCCAGTACCGATACAGGGGACTCTGGAAACACCATATATTTT
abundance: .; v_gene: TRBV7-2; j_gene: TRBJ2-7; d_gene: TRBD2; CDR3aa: CASSLTSGSQYEQYF; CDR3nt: TGTGCCAGCAGTCTAACTAGCGGGAGTCAGTACGAGCAGTACTTC
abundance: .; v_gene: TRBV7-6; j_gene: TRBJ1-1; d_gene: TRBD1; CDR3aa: CASSLGSGDRGRNTEAFF; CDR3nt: TGTGCCAGCAGCTTAGGCAGTGGCGACAGGGGCCGGAACACTGAAGCTTTCTTT
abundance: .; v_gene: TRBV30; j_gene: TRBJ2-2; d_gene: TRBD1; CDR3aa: CAWVTPGQEKTGELFF; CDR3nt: TGTGCCTGGGTAACTCCGGGACAGGAAAAAACCGGGGAGCTGTTTTTT
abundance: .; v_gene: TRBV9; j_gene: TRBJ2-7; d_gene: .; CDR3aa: CASSVTSKPYEQYF; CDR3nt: TGTGCCAGCAGCGTTACTAGTAAGCCCTACGAGCAGTACTTC
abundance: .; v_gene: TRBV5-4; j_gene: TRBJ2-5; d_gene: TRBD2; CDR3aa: CASMQAGDRETQYF; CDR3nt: TGTGCCAGCATGCAAGCGGGAGATCGTGAGACCCAGTACTTC
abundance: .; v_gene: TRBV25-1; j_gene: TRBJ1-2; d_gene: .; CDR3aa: CASSEYYSNYGYTF; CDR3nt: TGTGCCAGCAGTGAATACTACAGCAACTATGGCTACACCTTC
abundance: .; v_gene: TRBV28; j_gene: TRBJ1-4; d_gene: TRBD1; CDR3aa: CASSPSEEGQGEKLFF; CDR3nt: TGTGCCAGCAGTCCCTCGGAGGAGGGACAGGGGGAAAAACTGTTTTTT
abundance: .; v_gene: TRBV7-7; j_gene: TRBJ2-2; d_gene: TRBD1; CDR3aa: CASSSGQGAGELFF; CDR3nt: TGTGCTAGCAGCTCGGGACAGGGTGCCGGGGAGCTGTTTTTT
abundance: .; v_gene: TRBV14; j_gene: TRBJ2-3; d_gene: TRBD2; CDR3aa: CASSQHILAGGTDTQYF; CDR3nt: TGTGCCAGCAGCCAACATATACTAGCGGGGGGCACAGATACGCAGTATTTT
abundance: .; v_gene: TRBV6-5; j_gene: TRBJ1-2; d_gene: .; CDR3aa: CASSYSGGVQAEGYTF; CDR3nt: TGTGCCAGCAGTTACTCAGGGGGGGTTCAAGCGGAGGGCTACACCTTC
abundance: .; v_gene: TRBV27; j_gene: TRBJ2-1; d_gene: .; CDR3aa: CAPNGRENEQFF; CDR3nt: TGTGCCCCTAACGGGAGAGAGAATGAGCAGTTCTTC
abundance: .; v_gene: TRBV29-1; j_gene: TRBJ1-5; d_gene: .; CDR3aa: CSVITGNQPQHF; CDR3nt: TGCAGCGTTATAACAGGGAATCAGCCCCAGCATTTT
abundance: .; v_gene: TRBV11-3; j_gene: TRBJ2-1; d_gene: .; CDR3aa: CASSLVGSEQFF; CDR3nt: TGTGCCAGCAGCTTAGTTGGTAGTGAGCAGTTCTTC
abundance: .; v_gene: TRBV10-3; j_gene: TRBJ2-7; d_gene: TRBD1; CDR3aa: CAISWGQGYEQYF; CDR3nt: TGTGCCATCAGCTGGGGACAGGGGTACGAGCAGTACTTC
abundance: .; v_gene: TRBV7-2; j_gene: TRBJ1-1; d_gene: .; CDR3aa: CASSFTREALYEAFF; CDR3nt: TGTGCCAGCAGCTTCACAAGGGAGGCCCTTTATGAAGCTTTCTTT
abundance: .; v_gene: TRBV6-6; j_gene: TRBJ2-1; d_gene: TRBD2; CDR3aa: CASSHGLAGAGEQFF; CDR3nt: TGTGCCAGCAGCCATGGACTAGCGGGGGCAGGGGAGCAGTTCTTC